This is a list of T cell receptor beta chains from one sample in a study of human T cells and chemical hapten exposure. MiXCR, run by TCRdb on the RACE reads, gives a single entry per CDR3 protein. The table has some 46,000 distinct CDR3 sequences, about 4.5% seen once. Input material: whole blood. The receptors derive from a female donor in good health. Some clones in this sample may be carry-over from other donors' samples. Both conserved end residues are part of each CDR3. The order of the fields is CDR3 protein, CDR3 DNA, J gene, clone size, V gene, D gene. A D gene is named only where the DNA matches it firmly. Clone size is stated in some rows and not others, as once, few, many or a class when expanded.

cdr3_aa: CASSPGTGNSPLHF; cdr3_nt: TGTGCCAGCTCTCCCGGGACAGGGAATTCACCCCTCCACTTT; j_call: TRBJ1-6; clone_size: many; v_call: TRBV12-3/TRBV12-4; d_call: TRBD1
cdr3_aa: CSARDRRRSYEQYF; cdr3_nt: TGCAGTGCCCGTGACAGGCGCCGCTCCTACGAGCAGTACTTC; j_call: TRBJ2-7; clone_size: few; v_call: TRBV20-1; d_call: NA
cdr3_aa: CASSMFYGYTF; cdr3_nt: TGTGCCAGTAGTATGTTTTATGGCTACACCTTC; j_call: TRBJ1-2; clone_size: NA; v_call: TRBV19; d_call: NA
cdr3_aa: CSARDLGASGGARNEQFF; cdr3_nt: TGCAGTGCTAGAGATCTAGGGGCTAGCGGGGGGGCTCGTAATGAGCAGTTCTTC; j_call: TRBJ2-1; clone_size: many; v_call: TRBV20-1; d_call: TRBD2
cdr3_aa: CSARAYGGGPSQYF; cdr3_nt: TGCAGTGCTAGAGCATACGGGGGGGGCCCATCTCAGTATTTT; j_call: TRBJ2-3; clone_size: many; v_call: TRBV20-1; d_call: TRBD2
cdr3_aa: CATSGGARYNEQFF; cdr3_nt: TGTGCCACCAGCGGGGGGGCGCGGTACAATGAGCAGTTCTTC; j_call: TRBJ2-1; clone_size: many; v_call: TRBV10-3; d_call: TRBD2
cdr3_aa: CASSYWTGEQYF; cdr3_nt: TGTGCCAGCAGTTATTGGACGGGCGAGCAGTACTTC; j_call: TRBJ2-7; clone_size: many; v_call: TRBV6-2/TRBV6-3; d_call: NA
cdr3_aa: CSARPDSGGVTEETQYF; cdr3_nt: TGCAGTGCTAGGCCCGATAGCGGGGGGGTCACGGAAGAGACCCAGTACTTC; j_call: TRBJ2-5; clone_size: few; v_call: TRBV20-1; d_call: TRBD2
cdr3_aa: CSVEENSNYGYTF; cdr3_nt: TGCAGCGTTGAGGAGAACTCTAACTATGGCTACACCTTC; j_call: TRBJ1-2; clone_size: many; v_call: TRBV29-1; d_call: NA
cdr3_aa: CASSLAGASTDTQYF; cdr3_nt: TGTGCCAGCAGTTTAGCGGGGGCTAGCACAGATACGCAGTATTTT; j_call: TRBJ2-3; clone_size: few; v_call: TRBV6-5; d_call: TRBD2
cdr3_aa: CAISEPGWSSGGATKNIQYF; cdr3_nt: TGTGCCATCAGTGAACCCGGCTGGAGCAGCGGGGGGGCGACCAAAAACATTCAGTACTTC; j_call: TRBJ2-4; clone_size: many; v_call: TRBV10-3; d_call: TRBD2
cdr3_aa: CSARLGQGNSPLHF; cdr3_nt: TGCAGTGCTAGACTCGGACAGGGAAATTCACCCCTCCACTTT; j_call: TRBJ1-6; clone_size: few; v_call: TRBV20-1; d_call: TRBD1
cdr3_aa: CASSFKGLVWNQPQHF; cdr3_nt: TGTGCCAGCAGTTTCAAGGGGCTCGTGTGGAATCAGCCCCAGCATTTT; j_call: TRBJ1-5; clone_size: few; v_call: TRBV12-3/TRBV12-4; d_call: NA
cdr3_aa: CASSGLDSQTGYTF; cdr3_nt: TGTGCCAGCAGTGGGCTGGACAGCCAAACGGGCTACACCTTC; j_call: TRBJ1-2; clone_size: few; v_call: TRBV2; d_call: NA
cdr3_aa: CASSYGGEVTEAFF; cdr3_nt: TGTGCCAGCAGTTATGGGGGTGAGGTCACTGAAGCTTTCTTT; j_call: TRBJ1-1; clone_size: many; v_call: TRBV6-2/TRBV6-3; d_call: NA
cdr3_aa: CSAPGRVNTEAFF; cdr3_nt: TGCAGTGCTCCAGGCAGGGTGAACACTGAAGCTTTCTTT; j_call: TRBJ1-1; clone_size: few; v_call: TRBV20-1; d_call: NA
cdr3_aa: CAYKGDQHGEQYF; cdr3_nt: TGTGCCTACAAGGGGGATCAGCATGGGGAGCAGTACTTC; j_call: TRBJ2-7; clone_size: NA; v_call: TRBV10-3; d_call: NA
cdr3_aa: CASSQRTDLYNEQFF; cdr3_nt: TGTGCCAGCAGCCAGAGGACAGATCTGTACAATGAGCAGTTCTTC; j_call: TRBJ2-1; clone_size: few; v_call: TRBV7-2; d_call: NA
cdr3_aa: CASSPGQGRHTGELFF; cdr3_nt: TGTGCTAGCAGCCCTGGACAGGGGCGGCACACCGGGGAGCTGTTTTTT; j_call: TRBJ2-2; clone_size: many; v_call: TRBV7-7; d_call: TRBD1
cdr3_aa: CASSQEGGEETQYF; cdr3_nt: TGTGCCAGCAGCCAAGAGGGGGGAGAAGAGACCCAGTACTTC; j_call: TRBJ2-5; clone_size: many; v_call: TRBV14; d_call: NA
cdr3_aa: CASRGKPRSANSPLHF; cdr3_nt: TGTGCCAGCAGAGGCAAGCCGAGGAGTGCGAATTCACCCCTCCACTTT; j_call: TRBJ1-6; clone_size: many; v_call: TRBV6-2/TRBV6-3; d_call: NA
cdr3_aa: CASSPGGGRGRHF; cdr3_nt: TGCGCCAGCAGCCCCGGAGGTGGCCGTGGGAGGCACTTC; j_call: TRBJ2-5; clone_size: many; v_call: TRBV5-1; d_call: NA
cdr3_aa: CASKREVNTEAFF; cdr3_nt: TGTGCCAGCAAAAGGGAAGTGAACACTGAAGCTTTCTTT; j_call: TRBJ1-1; clone_size: many; v_call: TRBV12-3/TRBV12-4; d_call: NA
cdr3_aa: CAISEWLAGATDTDTQYF; cdr3_nt: TGTGCCATCAGTGAGTGGCTAGCGGGGGCCACTGACACAGATACGCAGTATTTT; j_call: TRBJ2-3; clone_size: many; v_call: TRBV10-3; d_call: TRBD2
cdr3_aa: CASSVTGLANYGYTF; cdr3_nt: TGTGCCAGCAGTGTAACAGGGCTGGCTAACTATGGCTACACCTTC; j_call: TRBJ1-2; clone_size: many; v_call: TRBV28; d_call: NA
cdr3_aa: CASSAGTIYTGELFF; cdr3_nt: TGTGCCAGCAGCGCGGGGACTATCTACACCGGGGAGCTGTTTTTT; j_call: TRBJ2-2; clone_size: many; v_call: TRBV5-6; d_call: TRBD2
cdr3_aa: CASSHWAYEQYF; cdr3_nt: TGTGCCAGCAGTCACTGGGCCTACGAGCAGTACTTC; j_call: TRBJ2-7; clone_size: many; v_call: TRBV12-3/TRBV12-4; d_call: NA
cdr3_aa: CSARDVKGPSSYEQYF; cdr3_nt: TGCAGTGCTAGAGATGTAAAGGGCCCTAGCTCCTACGAGCAGTACTTC; j_call: TRBJ2-7; clone_size: many; v_call: TRBV20-1; d_call: NA
cdr3_aa: CSVQESGTGFYGYTF; cdr3_nt: TGCAGCGTGCAAGAATCCGGGACAGGGTTCTATGGCTACACCTTC; j_call: TRBJ1-2; clone_size: many; v_call: TRBV29-1; d_call: TRBD1
cdr3_aa: CASSRRRGTNEKLFF; cdr3_nt: TGTGCCAGCAGCCGACGCAGGGGAACTAATGAAAAACTGTTTTTT; j_call: TRBJ1-4; clone_size: few; v_call: TRBV7-9; d_call: NA